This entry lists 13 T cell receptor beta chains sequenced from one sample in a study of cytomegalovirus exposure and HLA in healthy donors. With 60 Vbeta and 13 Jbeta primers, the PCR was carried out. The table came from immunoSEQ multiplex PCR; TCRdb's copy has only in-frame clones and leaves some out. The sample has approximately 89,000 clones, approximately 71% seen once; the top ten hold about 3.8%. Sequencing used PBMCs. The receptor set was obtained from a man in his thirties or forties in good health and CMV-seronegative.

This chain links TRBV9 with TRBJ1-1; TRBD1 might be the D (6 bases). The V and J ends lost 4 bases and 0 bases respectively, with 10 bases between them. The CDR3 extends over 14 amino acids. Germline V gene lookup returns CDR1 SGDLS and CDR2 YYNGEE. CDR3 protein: CASSQDSLNTEAFF. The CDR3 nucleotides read TGTGCCAGCAGCCAGGACAGTTTGAACACTGAAGCTTTCTTT.

CDR3 region: CASSQRTGGMNNSPLHF. Here the CDR3 DNA reads TGCGCCAGCAGCCAAAGGACAGGGGGGATGAATAATTCACCCCTCCACTTT. The J gene is TRBJ1-6, the V gene TRBV4-1; 10 bases line up with TRBD1. V was pared by 2 bases and J by 5 bases, with 6 bases of the junction left unmatched. From germline, CDR1 is MGHRA and CDR2 YSYEKL. The CDR3 extends over 17 amino acids.

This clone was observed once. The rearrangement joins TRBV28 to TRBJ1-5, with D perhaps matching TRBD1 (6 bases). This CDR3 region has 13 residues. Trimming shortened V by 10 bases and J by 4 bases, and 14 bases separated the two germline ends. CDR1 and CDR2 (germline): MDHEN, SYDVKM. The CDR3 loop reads CATQQGFNQPQHF. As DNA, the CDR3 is TGTGCCACCCAACAGGGATTTAATCAGCCCCAGCATTTT.

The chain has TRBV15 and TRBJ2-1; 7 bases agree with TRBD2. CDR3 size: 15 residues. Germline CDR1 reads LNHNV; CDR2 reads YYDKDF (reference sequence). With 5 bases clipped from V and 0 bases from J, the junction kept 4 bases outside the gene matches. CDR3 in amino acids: CATSGGGSSYNEQFF. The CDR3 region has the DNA TGTGCCACCAGCGGCGGCGGGAGCTCCTACAATGAGCAGTTCTTC.

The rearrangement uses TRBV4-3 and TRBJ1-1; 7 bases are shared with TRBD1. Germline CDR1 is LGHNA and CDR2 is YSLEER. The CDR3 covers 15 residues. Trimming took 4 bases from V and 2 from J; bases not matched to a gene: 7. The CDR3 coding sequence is TGCGCCAGCAGCCCACATCAGGGGGTAAACACTGAAGCTTTCTTT. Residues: CASSPHQGVNTEAFF.

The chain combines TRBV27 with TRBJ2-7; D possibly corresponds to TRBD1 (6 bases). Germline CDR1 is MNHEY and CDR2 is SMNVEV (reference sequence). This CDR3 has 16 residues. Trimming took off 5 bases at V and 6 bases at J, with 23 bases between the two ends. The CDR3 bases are TGTGCCAGCAGTCCCTCGGGACACCCTCGGCCCTTCGAGCAGTACTTC. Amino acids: CASSPSGHPRPFEQYF.

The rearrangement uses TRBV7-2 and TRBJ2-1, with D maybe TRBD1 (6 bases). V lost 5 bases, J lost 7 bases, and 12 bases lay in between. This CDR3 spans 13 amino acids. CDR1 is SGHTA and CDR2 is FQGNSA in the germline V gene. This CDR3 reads CASSIYTGNEQFF. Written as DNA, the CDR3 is TGTGCCAGCAGCATTTATACAGGGAATGAGCAGTTCTTC. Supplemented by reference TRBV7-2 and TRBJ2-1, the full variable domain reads GAGVSQSPSNKVTEKGKDVELRCDPISGHTALYWYRQSLGQGLEFLIYFQGNSAPDKSGLPSDRFSAERTGGSVSTLTIQRTQQEDSAVYLCASSIYTGNEQFFGPGTRLTVL.

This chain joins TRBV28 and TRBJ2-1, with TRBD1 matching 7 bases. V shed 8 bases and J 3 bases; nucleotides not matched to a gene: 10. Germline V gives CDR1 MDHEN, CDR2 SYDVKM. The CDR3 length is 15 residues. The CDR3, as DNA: TGTGCCAGCGTCATCGGACAGGCCAGCTACAATGAGCAGTTCTTC. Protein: CASVIGQASYNEQFF. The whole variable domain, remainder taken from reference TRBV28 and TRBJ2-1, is DVKVTQSSRYLVKRTGEKVFLECVQDMDHENMFWYRQDPGLGLRLIYFSYDVKMKEKGDIPEGYSVSREKKERFSLILESASTNQTSMYLCASVIGQASYNEQFFGPGTRLTVL.

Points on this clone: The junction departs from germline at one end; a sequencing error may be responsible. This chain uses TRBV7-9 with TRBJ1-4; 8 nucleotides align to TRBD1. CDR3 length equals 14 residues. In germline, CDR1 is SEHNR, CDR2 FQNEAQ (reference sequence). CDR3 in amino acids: CSSSFGQGDEKLFF. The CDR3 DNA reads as TGTTCCAGCAGCTTCGGACAGGGAGATGAAAAACTGTTTTTT.

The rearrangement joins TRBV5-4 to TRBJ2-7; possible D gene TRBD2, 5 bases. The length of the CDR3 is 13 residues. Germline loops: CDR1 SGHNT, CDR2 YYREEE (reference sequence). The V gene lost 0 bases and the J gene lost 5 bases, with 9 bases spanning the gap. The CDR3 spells CASSLGRGNEQYF. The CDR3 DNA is TGTGCCAGCAGCTTGGGGAGAGGGAACGAGCAGTACTTC.

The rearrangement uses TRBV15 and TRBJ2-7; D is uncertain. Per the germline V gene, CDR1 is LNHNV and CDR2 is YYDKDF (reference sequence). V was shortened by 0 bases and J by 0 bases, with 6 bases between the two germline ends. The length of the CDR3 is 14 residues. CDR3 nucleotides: TGTGCCACCAGCAGAGATGGCCTCTCCTACGAGCAGTACTTC. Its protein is CATSRDGLSYEQYF. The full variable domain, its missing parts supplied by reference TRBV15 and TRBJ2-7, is DAMVIQNPRYQVTQFGKPVTLSCSQTLNHNVMYWYQQKSSQAPKLLFHYYDKDFNNEADTPDNFQSRRPNTSFCFLDIRSPGLGDTAMYLCATSRDGLSYEQYFGPGTRLTVT.

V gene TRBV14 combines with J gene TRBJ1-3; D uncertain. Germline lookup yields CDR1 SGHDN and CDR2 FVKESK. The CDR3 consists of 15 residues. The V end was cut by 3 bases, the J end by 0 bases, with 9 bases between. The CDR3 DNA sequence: TGTGCCAGCAGCCATACGGTTCACTCTGGAAACACCATATATTTT. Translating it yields CASSHTVHSGNTIYF.

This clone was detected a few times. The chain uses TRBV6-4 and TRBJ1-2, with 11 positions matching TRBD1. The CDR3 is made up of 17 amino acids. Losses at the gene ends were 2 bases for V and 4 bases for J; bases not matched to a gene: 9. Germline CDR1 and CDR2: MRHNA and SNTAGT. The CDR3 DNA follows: TGTGCCAGCAGTGACAGGACAGGGGGCGGCGTCAGCTATGGCTACACCTTC. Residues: CASSDRTGGGVSYGYTF.